This T cell receptor beta chain was recorded in a study of immune cell composition in non-small cell lung cancer. Profiling relied on immunoSEQ multiplex PCR, and the TCRdb table lists in-frame clones only, not all of them. The repertoire holds fewer than 15,000 clones, around 68% seen once, with around 6.8% in the top ten. In germline, CDR1 is SGDLS, CDR2 YYNGEE. CDR3 length equals 17 residues. V lost 0 bases and J lost 2; bases outside the gene matches: 6. Genomic DNA came from frozen unsorted single-cell suspensions. V usage is TRBV9 and J usage is TRBJ1-1, with TRBD1 identical over 11 bases. The sequence was collected from a human donor with non-small cell lung cancer. Sequencing was done on a sample of lung tumor tissue. CDR3 nucleotides: TGTGCCAGCAGCGTAGGTGGGACAGGGGGAAGAAACACTGAAGCTTTCTTT. Translating gives CASSVGGTGGRNTEAFF.